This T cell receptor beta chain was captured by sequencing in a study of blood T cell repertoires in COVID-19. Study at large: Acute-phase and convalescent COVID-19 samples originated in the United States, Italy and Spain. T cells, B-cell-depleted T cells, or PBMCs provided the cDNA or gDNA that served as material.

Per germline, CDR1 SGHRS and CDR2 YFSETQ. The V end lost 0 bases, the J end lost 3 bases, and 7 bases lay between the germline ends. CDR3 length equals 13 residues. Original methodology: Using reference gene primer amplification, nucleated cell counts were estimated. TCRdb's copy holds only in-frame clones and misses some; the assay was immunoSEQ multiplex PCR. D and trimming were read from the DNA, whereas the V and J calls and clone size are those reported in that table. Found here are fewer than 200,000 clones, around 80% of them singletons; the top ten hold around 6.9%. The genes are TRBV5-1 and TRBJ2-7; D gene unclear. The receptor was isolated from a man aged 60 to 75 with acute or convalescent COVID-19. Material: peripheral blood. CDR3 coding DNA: TGCGCCAGCAGCTTGGAACACCTCTACGAGCAGTACTTC. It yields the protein CASSLEHLYEQYF.